Listed here is a single TCR beta chain. These data originate in a study of control samples from healthy donors and cancer patients. This CDR3 is 17 amino acids long. The germline CDR1 and CDR2 sequences are SGHNT and YYREEE (reference sequence). V shed 4 bases and J shed 0 bases, with 19 bases lying between them. Sequencing was performed with immunoSEQ multiplex PCR; in TCRdb, only in-frame clones are kept and a portion is missing. In the table there are around 150,000 clones, roughly 94% of which are singletons. J is TRBJ1-1 and V is TRBV5-4; D may be TRBD1 (6 bases). This TCR derives from a man aged 60 to 69 with colorectal cancer. The source material was PBMCs. The CDR3 here is CASSPTLSGQMNTEAFF. The CDR3 bases are TGTGCCAGCAGCCCTACACTAAGCGGACAGATGAACACTGAAGCTTTCTTT.